Reported below is one T cell receptor (beta chain). The V and J ends lost 4 bases and 0 bases respectively, with 9 bases between them. The length of the CDR3 is 15 residues. Germline V lookup: CDR1 MNHEY, CDR2 SVGAGI. These data are taken from a study of CD8 T cells in Susac syndrome. TCR beta sequencing was performed on blood CD8+ and CD4+ T cells. CD8+ and CD4+ T cells were negatively isolated; TEMRA cells were FACS-enriched. The RNA input was about 0.45 to 1 ug, and it was reverse transcribed with random hexamers. The authors amplified TCR beta CDR3 across 54 Vbeta and 13 Jbeta using immunoSEQ multiplex PCR. A single record per CDR3 protein comes from TCRdb applying MiXCR to the immunoSEQ multiplex PCR reads. The table shows roughly 110,000 distinct CDR3 sequences, with roughly 94% occurring only once.

The chain links TRBV6-5 to TRBJ1-4; the D is unclear. The origin of this receptor is a human donor with Susac syndrome. The sequencing input was CD8+ T cells from PBMCs. The CDR3 reads CASSLRGSTNEKLFF. For the CDR3, the DNA is TGTGCCAGCAGTTTACGGGGATCAACTAATGAAAAACTGTTTTTT.